A selection of T cell receptor beta chains follows, all from one sample in a study of technical replicates of blood from a few donors. Clones were read by immunoSEQ multiplex PCR, and TCRdb kept only the in-frame ones, dropping some. The table lists about 100,000 clones, nearly 96% of them singletons, with over 0.2% in the top ten. Material: T cells isolated from PBMCs. Receptor source: a human donor in good health. Each CDR3 is given with its conserved first and last residue. The order of the fields is CDR3 protein, CDR3 DNA, V gene, D gene, clone size, J gene. D genes are given only for firm matches. A clone size is listed for some rows: how often the clone was seen (once, few, many), or a class if it is expanded.

cdr3_aa: CASSLGREHDEQYF
cdr3_nt: TGTGCCAGCAGTTTGGGTCGGGAGCACGACGAGCAGTACTTC
v_call: TRBV27
d_call: NA
clone_size: NA
j_call: TRBJ2-7

cdr3_aa: CASSIRTSSYEQYF
cdr3_nt: TGTGCCAGCAGCATCAGGACATCCTCCTACGAGCAGTACTTC
v_call: TRBV5-6
d_call: NA
clone_size: NA
j_call: TRBJ2-7

cdr3_aa: CASSQISWDRDQYEQYF
cdr3_nt: TGCGCCAGCAGCCAGATTTCTTGGGACAGGGACCAATACGAGCAGTACTTC
v_call: TRBV4-1
d_call: TRBD1
clone_size: NA
j_call: TRBJ2-7

cdr3_aa: CASSLGGRFNTEAFF
cdr3_nt: TGTGCCAGCAGCTTAGGGGGCAGATTTAACACTGAAGCTTTCTTT
v_call: TRBV7-9
d_call: NA
clone_size: NA
j_call: TRBJ1-1

cdr3_aa: CASSRTVTGELFF
cdr3_nt: TGTGCCAGCAGCCGGACAGTTACCGGGGAGCTGTTTTTT
v_call: TRBV11-3
d_call: NA
clone_size: once
j_call: TRBJ2-2

cdr3_aa: CASRLTGDTEAFF
cdr3_nt: TGCGCCAGCAGACTCACAGGGGACACTGAAGCTTTCTTT
v_call: TRBV4-1
d_call: TRBD1
clone_size: NA
j_call: TRBJ1-1

cdr3_aa: CASSYGQGAYYSPLHF
cdr3_nt: TGTGCCAGCAGTTACGGACAGGGGGCGTATTATTCACCCCTCCACTTT
v_call: TRBV6-5
d_call: TRBD1
clone_size: NA
j_call: TRBJ1-6

cdr3_aa: CATSLSLNTEAFF
cdr3_nt: TGTGCCACCAGTCTCAGTTTGAACACTGAAGCTTTCTTT
v_call: TRBV15
d_call: NA
clone_size: once
j_call: TRBJ1-1

cdr3_aa: CASSTELTAGNTIYF
cdr3_nt: TGTGCCAGCTCAACCGAGTTGACAGCCGGAAACACCATATATTTT
v_call: TRBV18
d_call: NA
clone_size: NA
j_call: TRBJ1-3

cdr3_aa: CASSLSPRPGYGYTF
cdr3_nt: TGTGCCAGCAGCTTATCCCCGCGCCCGGGATATGGCTACACCTTC
v_call: TRBV11-2
d_call: NA
clone_size: NA
j_call: TRBJ1-2

cdr3_aa: CATSKYRDRGLDEQFF
cdr3_nt: TGTGCCACCAGCAAGTACCGGGACAGGGGGCTCGATGAGCAGTTCTTC
v_call: TRBV15
d_call: TRBD1
clone_size: NA
j_call: TRBJ2-1

cdr3_aa: CASQGRDNSPLHF
cdr3_nt: TGTGCCAGCCAGGGGAGAGATAATTCACCCCTCCACTTT
v_call: TRBV2
d_call: NA
clone_size: NA
j_call: TRBJ1-6

cdr3_aa: CATSGGTGPFPYEQYF
cdr3_nt: TGTGCCACCAGCGGGGGGACAGGGCCATTTCCCTACGAGCAGTACTTC
v_call: TRBV15
d_call: TRBD1
clone_size: NA
j_call: TRBJ2-7

cdr3_aa: CASSLGGGGSNQPQHF
cdr3_nt: TGCGCCAGCAGCTTGGGGGGTGGAGGGAGCAATCAGCCCCAGCATTTT
v_call: TRBV5-1
d_call: NA
clone_size: NA
j_call: TRBJ1-5

cdr3_aa: CASSRGPDSGNTIYF
cdr3_nt: TGTGCCAGCAGCCGAGGGCCGGACTCTGGAAACACCATATATTTT
v_call: TRBV5-4
d_call: NA
clone_size: NA
j_call: TRBJ1-3

cdr3_aa: CASIAGGPDYEQYF
cdr3_nt: TGTGCCAGCATAGCGGGAGGGCCTGACTACGAGCAGTACTTC
v_call: TRBV6-6
d_call: TRBD2
clone_size: NA
j_call: TRBJ2-7

cdr3_aa: CSVLRRDREWTNYGYTF
cdr3_nt: TGCAGCGTGCTCCGAAGGGACAGGGAGTGGACTAACTATGGCTACACCTTC
v_call: TRBV29-1
d_call: TRBD1
clone_size: NA
j_call: TRBJ1-2

cdr3_aa: CASRSFLKTNEKLFF
cdr3_nt: TGTGCCAGTCGTTCTTTTCTAAAAACTAATGAAAAACTGTTTTTT
v_call: TRBV27
d_call: NA
clone_size: NA
j_call: TRBJ1-4

cdr3_aa: CASSESGRPTGELFF
cdr3_nt: TGCGCCAGCAGTGAGTCGGGCAGACCCACCGGGGAGCTGTTTTTT
v_call: TRBV10-1
d_call: NA
clone_size: NA
j_call: TRBJ2-2

cdr3_aa: CASTGGFYGYTF
cdr3_nt: TGTGCCAGTACTGGGGGGTTCTATGGCTACACCTTC
v_call: TRBV19
d_call: NA
clone_size: once
j_call: TRBJ1-2

cdr3_aa: CASTTRPQETQYF
cdr3_nt: TGTGCCAGTACCACGAGGCCCCAAGAGACCCAGTACTTC
v_call: TRBV19
d_call: NA
clone_size: NA
j_call: TRBJ2-5

cdr3_aa: CASSFQAVPYGYTF
cdr3_nt: TGTGCCAGCAGCTTCCAGGCAGTACCCTATGGCTACACCTTC
v_call: TRBV11-2
d_call: NA
clone_size: NA
j_call: TRBJ1-2

cdr3_aa: CASSTTSGRTRYEQYF
cdr3_nt: TGCGCCAGCAGTACAACTAGCGGGAGGACGAGGTACGAGCAGTACTTC
v_call: TRBV5-1
d_call: TRBD2
clone_size: NA
j_call: TRBJ2-7

cdr3_aa: CAGQGSTDTQYF
cdr3_nt: TGTGCCGGCCAGGGTAGCACAGATACGCAGTATTTT
v_call: TRBV5-4
d_call: NA
clone_size: NA
j_call: TRBJ2-3

cdr3_aa: CASSLMGQGLGATQYF
cdr3_nt: TGTGCCAGCAGCTTAATGGGACAGGGATTGGGGGCTACGCAGTATTTT
v_call: TRBV11-3
d_call: TRBD1
clone_size: NA
j_call: TRBJ2-3

cdr3_aa: CASSWDRGYNEQFF
cdr3_nt: TGTGCCAGCAGCTGGGACAGGGGCTACAATGAGCAGTTCTTC
v_call: TRBV9
d_call: TRBD1
clone_size: NA
j_call: TRBJ2-1

cdr3_aa: CASSLGAGGRETQYF
cdr3_nt: TGTGCCAGCAGCTTAGGAGCGGGGGGTAGGGAGACCCAGTACTTC
v_call: TRBV11-2
d_call: TRBD2
clone_size: NA
j_call: TRBJ2-5

cdr3_aa: CASSPGTGNEQFF
cdr3_nt: TGTGCCAGCAGCCCCGGAACAGGGAATGAGCAGTTCTTC
v_call: TRBV7-9
d_call: NA
clone_size: NA
j_call: TRBJ2-1

cdr3_aa: CASSLDLAGAGDIQYF
cdr3_nt: TGCGCCAGCAGCTTGGATCTAGCGGGAGCCGGGGACATTCAGTACTTC
v_call: TRBV5-1
d_call: TRBD2
clone_size: NA
j_call: TRBJ2-4

cdr3_aa: CASSFDLGKKASGTYGYTF
cdr3_nt: TGTGCCAGCAGTTTTGATTTAGGTAAAAAAGCCTCAGGAACGTATGGCTACACCTTC
v_call: TRBV28
d_call: NA
clone_size: NA
j_call: TRBJ1-2

cdr3_aa: CASSRGQNTEAFF
cdr3_nt: TGTGCCAGCAGCCGCGGACAGAACACTGAAGCTTTCTTT
v_call: TRBV4-2
d_call: NA
clone_size: NA
j_call: TRBJ1-1

cdr3_aa: CASSGLLNEQFF
cdr3_nt: TGTGCCAGTTCAGGGCTCCTCAATGAGCAGTTCTTC
v_call: TRBV28
d_call: NA
clone_size: NA
j_call: TRBJ2-1

cdr3_aa: CASSLDKRGQAREQYF
cdr3_nt: TGTGCCAGCAGCTTGGATAAGCGGGGACAGGCGCGCGAGCAGTACTTC
v_call: TRBV5-8
d_call: NA
clone_size: NA
j_call: TRBJ2-7

cdr3_aa: CASSLSVDFLSYEQYF
cdr3_nt: TGTGCCAGCAGTTTATCGGTGGACTTTCTTTCCTACGAGCAGTACTTC
v_call: TRBV28
d_call: NA
clone_size: NA
j_call: TRBJ2-7

cdr3_aa: CASSGKDSPNYGYTF
cdr3_nt: TGTGCCAGCAGCGGAAAGGACAGTCCAAACTATGGCTACACCTTC
v_call: TRBV5-4
d_call: NA
clone_size: NA
j_call: TRBJ1-2

cdr3_aa: CASSFTYNEQFF
cdr3_nt: TGTGCCAGCAGCTTTACTTACAATGAGCAGTTCTTC
v_call: TRBV11-3
d_call: NA
clone_size: NA
j_call: TRBJ2-1

cdr3_aa: CATSREPRTGQRAYEQYF
cdr3_nt: TGTGCCACCAGCAGAGAGCCCCGGACAGGGCAGCGGGCCTACGAGCAGTACTTC
v_call: TRBV15
d_call: TRBD1
clone_size: NA
j_call: TRBJ2-7

cdr3_aa: CASSVGLAGISGYNEQFF
cdr3_nt: TGTGCCAGCAGCGTAGGGCTAGCGGGCATATCGGGGTACAATGAGCAGTTCTTC
v_call: TRBV9
d_call: TRBD2
clone_size: NA
j_call: TRBJ2-1

cdr3_aa: CASSSATYNSPLHF
cdr3_nt: TGTGCCAGCAGTTCCGCTACTTATAATTCACCCCTCCACTTT
v_call: TRBV6-6
d_call: NA
clone_size: NA
j_call: TRBJ1-6

cdr3_aa: CASSGRFDSPYGYTF
cdr3_nt: TGTGCCAGTAGTGGCAGATTCGACAGTCCCTATGGCTACACCTTC
v_call: TRBV19
d_call: NA
clone_size: NA
j_call: TRBJ1-2

cdr3_aa: CASSLKVGRLAGSYEQYF
cdr3_nt: TGTGCCAGCAGCTTGAAGGTGGGCCGACTAGCGGGGTCCTACGAGCAGTACTTC
v_call: TRBV5-4
d_call: TRBD2
clone_size: NA
j_call: TRBJ2-7

cdr3_aa: CASRKTGDNQPQHF
cdr3_nt: TGTGCCAGCAGGAAAACAGGGGACAATCAGCCCCAGCATTTT
v_call: TRBV2
d_call: TRBD1
clone_size: NA
j_call: TRBJ1-5

cdr3_aa: CASSTQSNEQFF
cdr3_nt: TGTGCCAGTAGTACCCAGTCCAATGAGCAGTTCTTC
v_call: TRBV19
d_call: NA
clone_size: few
j_call: TRBJ2-1

cdr3_aa: CALQDRGWDNEQFF
cdr3_nt: TGTGCCCTTCAGGACAGGGGGTGGGACAATGAGCAGTTCTTC
v_call: TRBV30
d_call: TRBD1
clone_size: NA
j_call: TRBJ2-1

cdr3_aa: CASSQGPSGGLDEQYF
cdr3_nt: TGCGCCAGCAGCCAAGGCCCCTCTGGGGGCCTGGACGAGCAGTACTTC
v_call: TRBV4-1
d_call: NA
clone_size: NA
j_call: TRBJ2-7

cdr3_aa: CASKGQGAPTEAFF
cdr3_nt: TGTGCCAGCAAAGGACAGGGAGCCCCCACTGAAGCTTTCTTT
v_call: TRBV6-1
d_call: TRBD1
clone_size: NA
j_call: TRBJ1-1

cdr3_aa: CSVELYSIMETSFFETQYF
cdr3_nt: TGCAGCGTTGAATTGTATTCTATTATGGAGACTAGCTTCTTTGAGACCCAGTACTTC
v_call: TRBV29-1
d_call: TRBD2
clone_size: NA
j_call: TRBJ2-5

cdr3_aa: CASSLGPLNTEAFF
cdr3_nt: TGCGCCAGCAGCTTGGGGCCCCTGAACACTGAAGCTTTCTTT
v_call: TRBV5-1
d_call: NA
clone_size: NA
j_call: TRBJ1-1

cdr3_aa: CASTKLDRPNTEAFF
cdr3_nt: TGTGCCAGCACCAAACTCGACAGACCGAACACTGAAGCTTTCTTT
v_call: TRBV9
d_call: NA
clone_size: few
j_call: TRBJ1-1

cdr3_aa: CATSSRQGPSPLHF
cdr3_nt: TGTGCCACCAGCAGTAGACAGGGTCCTTCACCCCTCCACTTT
v_call: TRBV15
d_call: TRBD1
clone_size: once
j_call: TRBJ1-6

cdr3_aa: CASSQDIYNEQFF
cdr3_nt: TGTGCCAGCAGCCAAGACATCTACAATGAGCAGTTCTTC
v_call: TRBV4-2
d_call: NA
clone_size: NA
j_call: TRBJ2-1

cdr3_aa: CAWTWGGGGEAFF
cdr3_nt: TGTGCCTGGACTTGGGGAGGGGGAGGTGAAGCTTTCTTT
v_call: TRBV30
d_call: NA
clone_size: NA
j_call: TRBJ1-1

cdr3_aa: CASSYTRRQDQYF
cdr3_nt: TGTGCCAGTAGTTACACGCGCCGGCAGGACCAGTACTTC
v_call: TRBV19
d_call: NA
clone_size: NA
j_call: TRBJ2-5

cdr3_aa: CASSHVGPGQEPDSYEQYF
cdr3_nt: TGCGCCAGCAGTCATGTGGGGCCCGGGCAAGAACCCGACTCCTACGAGCAGTACTTC
v_call: TRBV23-1
d_call: NA
clone_size: NA
j_call: TRBJ2-7

cdr3_aa: CASSLVSRTEAFF
cdr3_nt: TGTGCCAGCAGCTTAGTCTCCCGGACTGAAGCTTTCTTT
v_call: TRBV11-3
d_call: NA
clone_size: NA
j_call: TRBJ1-1

cdr3_aa: CASSVPRDREMDTGELFF
cdr3_nt: TGTGCCAGCAGTGTCCCTAGGGACAGGGAAATGGACACCGGGGAGCTGTTTTTT
v_call: TRBV2
d_call: TRBD1
clone_size: NA
j_call: TRBJ2-2